This T cell receptor (beta chain) was identified during a study of identical twins. Regarding the study as a whole: Monozygotic twins shared more out-of-frame TCR alpha than recombination models predicted. The presence of invariant MAIT and iNKT cells could partly confound analyses of zero-insertion sequences.

TCRdb recomputed calls from the 5' RACE reads with MiXCR, one row per CDR3 protein. Counted here are 310,000 or so distinct CDR3 sequences, more than 6.5% occurring once; the ten biggest clones make up 2% to 2.5%. The CDR3 sequence is 13 residues long. CDR1 is ENHRY, CDR2 SYGVKD, per germline. V was clipped by 7 bases and J by 5 bases, with 14 bases between them. Remarks on this clonotype: The target antigen is unknown.

These data were also reused for a study on yellow fever vaccine responses in identical twins.

This receptor was obtained from a woman aged 18-29 years in good health. Sequencing was done on a sample of memory (CD45RO+) T cells sorted from blood. The V and J genes are TRBV10-3 and TRBJ1-1; tentatively, D is TRBD1 (6 bases). As DNA, the CDR3 is TGTGCCATCAAGGGAGGGGGTTCTACTGAAGCTTTCTTT. Its translation is CAIKGGGSTEAFF.